This entry is about one TCR beta chain. Its antigen is not known. Study-wide findings and caveats: Tumor-infiltrating Treg TCR alpha and beta sequences overlapped most with tumor naive CD4+ T cells, then blood naive. Tumor memory CD4+ T cell TCR gene usage clustered with blood and lymph node memory CD4+ cells and lymph node naive CD4+ cells.

TCRdb reanalysed the 5' RACE reads using MiXCR and keeps one entry per CDR3 protein. In the table there are around 50,000 distinct CDR3 sequences, around 28% of which are singletons. CDR1 and CDR2 (germline): MNHEY, SVGEGT. Trimming pared 6 bases from V and 8 bases from J, leaving 12 bases between. The CDR3 has 12 residues. Source material: tumor-infiltrating memory CD4+ T cells sorted from the breast tumor. Subset indicated: memory CD4+ T cells, CD4+CD45RO+CD25-. This TCR came from a female donor with breast cancer. The chain employs TRBV6-2 or TRBV6-3 and TRBJ2-3; D call uncertain. The DNA of the CDR3 is TGTGCCAGCAGCCCCTCAAGGCGTACGCAGTATTTT. This translates into CASSPSRRTQYF.